Shown below are 9 T cell receptor beta chains from a single sample sequenced in a study of blood T cell repertoires in COVID-19. Some clones are missing from TCRdb's copy, which holds only in-frame ones; the method was immunoSEQ multiplex PCR. Of 75,000 to 95,000 clones listed, around 78% are singletons. Material: peripheral blood. Receptors were obtained from a man aged 55 to 70 with COVID-19, enrolled during active disease.

The chain uses TRBV18 and TRBJ2-2, with 11 bases that match TRBD2. CDR1 is KGHSH and CDR2 is LQKENI in the germline V gene. This CDR3 has 18 amino acids. Trimming cost V 5 bases and J 1 base; bases outside gene matches: 9. The CDR3 region is CASSSLSGTSGNTGELFF. The CDR3 DNA sequence: TGTGCCAGCTCAAGCTTATCTGGGACTAGCGGGAACACCGGGGAGCTGTTTTTT.

DNA for the CDR3: TGTGCCAGCAGCTTAGCGGGTGGCGGGACCTACTCTGGAAACACCATATATTTT. Protein: CASSLAGGGTYSGNTIYF. V is TRBV7-9 and J is TRBJ1-3, with D perhaps TRBD1 (5 bases). With 0 bases removed from V and 0 bases from J, the gap between germline ends came to 15 bases. From germline, CDR1 is SEHNR and CDR2 FQNEAQ (reference sequence). The CDR3 consists of 18 residues.

The chain links TRBV5-1 to TRBJ1-2, with D possibly matching TRBD1 (6 bases). Germline lookup yields CDR1 SGHRS and CDR2 YFSETQ. The CDR3 length is 11 residues. Trimming cost V 9 bases and J 5 bases, with 11 bases left between them. Written as DNA, the CDR3 is TGCGCCACCGGGGACATTTATGGCTACACCTTC. Translated: CATGDIYGYTF.

CDR3 protein: CASSVRDRGPNEQFF. As DNA, the CDR3 is TGTGCCAGTAGTGTCCGGGACAGGGGGCCCAATGAGCAGTTCTTC. V gene TRBV19 combines with J gene TRBJ2-1, with 12 positions matching TRBD1. This CDR3 region has 15 residues. Germline-derived CDR1 and CDR2 are LNHDA and SQIVND (reference sequence). Trimming cost V 5 bases and J 6 bases; bases outside gene matches: 5.

The chain is built from TRBV19 and TRBJ1-1; tentatively, D is TRBD1 (5 bases). V lost 4 bases and J lost 6, with 12 bases in between. Germline V CDR1 and CDR2: LNHDA, SQIVND (reference sequence). CDR3 length equals 13 residues. CDR3: CASSTTPGAEAFF. CDR3 coding DNA: TGTGCCAGTAGTACGACCCCGGGGGCTGAAGCTTTCTTT.

This clone was recorded a few times. The chain carries TRBV11-2 and TRBJ1-4, with no clear D. Trimming took off 5 bases at V and 7 bases at J, with 20 bases between the two ends. The CDR3 runs 16 residues. Germline V lookup: CDR1 SGHAT, CDR2 FQNNGV. The CDR3 is CASSHLPTEVFEKLFF. The CDR3 DNA is TGTGCCAGCAGCCACCTCCCCACGGAGGTTTTTGAAAAACTGTTTTTT.

This clone was found a few times. The chain couples TRBV5-4 to TRBJ2-6, with TRBD1 matching over 9 bases. This CDR3 comprises 16 residues. After removal of 4 bases from V and 2 bases from J, the junction contained 4 bases not matched to a gene. Per germline, CDR1 SGHNT and CDR2 YYREEE (reference sequence). CDR3 sequence: CASSTDRGTGANVLTF. The CDR3 region has the DNA TGTGCCAGCAGCACCGACAGGGGGACTGGGGCCAACGTCCTGACTTTC. Based on the CDR3 plus reference TRBV5-4 and TRBJ2-6, the full variable domain is ETGVTQSPTHLIKTRGQQVTLRCSSQSGHNTVSWYQQALGQGPQFIFQYYREEENGRGNFPPRFSGLQFPNYSSELNVNALELDDSALYLCASSTDRGTGANVLTFGAGSRLTVL.

The chain combines TRBV3-1 (or the pseudogene TRBV3-2) with TRBJ1-1; no clear D. The V end was cut by 0 bases, the J end by 5 bases, with 10 bases between. This CDR3 is built from 14 residues. Germline lookup yields CDR1 LGHDT and CDR2 YNNKEL (reference sequence). This CDR3 is CASSQDTRFTEAFF. CDR3 in DNA: TGTGCCAGCAGCCAAGATACGAGGTTTACTGAAGCTTTCTTT.

V and J are TRBV11-3 and TRBJ2-1, with TRBD1 matching 9 bases. The CDR3 totals 17 residues. The ends lost 5 bases at V and 1 base at J; junction bases unmatched: 9. Germline V gene data show CDR1 as SGHNT and CDR2 as YENEEA. The CDR3 nucleotides read TGTGCCAGCAGCCCGGGGACAGGGCTTGCTTCCTACAATGAGCAGTTCTTC. Residues: CASSPGTGLASYNEQFF.